The rows below give T cell receptor beta chains drawn from one sample of a study of shared clonotypes between healthy human individuals. Sequenced by immunoSEQ multiplex PCR; TCRdb stores in-frame clones only, minus some. The repertoire holds around 2,000,000 clones, with roughly 94% as singletons. The specimen sequenced was naive CD4+ T cells sorted from blood. These receptors originate from a man younger than 35 in good health. Each CDR3 is given with its conserved first and last residue.

v_gene	CDR3aa
TRBV20-1	CSARDTPEQFF
TRBV28	CASARVQGNSPLHF
TRBV2	CATKWTSDSYEQYF
TRBV10-3	CAISESGGASYEQYF
TRBV2	CASSEEVTGELFF
TRBV4-3	CASSQEMEGTSGRKDTQYF
TRBV10-3	CAISDPRLNTGYGYTF
TRBV28	CASPPNKAVADTQYF
TRBV2	CASMGQGNTGELFF
TRBV7-8	CASSSKRFGQGRTEAFF
TRBV5-1	CASSLQGSQETQYF
TRBV7-9	CASSPRGTAGNTIYF
TRBV7-9	CASSLAGGLYGYTF
TRBV18	CASSPDGRGDNQPQHF
TRBV30	CAWTGRETQYF
TRBV4-3	CASSLWTTYEQYF
TRBV2	CASRTGQYSNQPQHF
TRBV7-8	CASSLNRRGLGNQPQHF
TRBV27	CAARGAGANVLTF
TRBV25-1	CATRPGTAEQYF
TRBV19	CASSTSGTGNEKLFF
TRBV7-6	CASSLVTNTGELFF
TRBV18	CASSNLGTVSYGYTF
TRBV7-2	CASSRNAAGEQFF
TRBV7-8	CASSPGTGGEKLFF
TRBV7-8	CASIRNRAPSSYNEQFF
TRBV18	CASSLNRNPGVSLHF
TRBV6-5	CASSSPGGGTQYF
TRBV11-3	CASSSWTGTNTGELFF
TRBV5-8	CASSEWIWNYGYTF
TRBV4-3	CASSPSSRGRGNQPQHF
TRBV4-1	CASSPPGQPNTEAFF
TRBV28	CASSADSYEQYF
TRBV6-1	CASSETSFGNIQYF
TRBV11-2	CASTPPPPGQGFNEQFF
TRBV5-1	CASSAGPLGGGELFF
TRBV14	CASSEGMRGTDTQYF
TRBV2	CASSEAGYRNEQFF
TRBV7-2	CASRLGTSGNYEQYF
TRBV5-6	CASSFLTKSLGYNEQFF
TRBV7-9	CASSVREDFSGANVLTF
TRBV5-1	CASSPTVAGGSTDTQYF
TRBV29-1	CSVAHRLSSYEQYF
TRBV5-1	CASSRGAGTGSTDTQYF
TRBV19	CASSADRGSYEQYF